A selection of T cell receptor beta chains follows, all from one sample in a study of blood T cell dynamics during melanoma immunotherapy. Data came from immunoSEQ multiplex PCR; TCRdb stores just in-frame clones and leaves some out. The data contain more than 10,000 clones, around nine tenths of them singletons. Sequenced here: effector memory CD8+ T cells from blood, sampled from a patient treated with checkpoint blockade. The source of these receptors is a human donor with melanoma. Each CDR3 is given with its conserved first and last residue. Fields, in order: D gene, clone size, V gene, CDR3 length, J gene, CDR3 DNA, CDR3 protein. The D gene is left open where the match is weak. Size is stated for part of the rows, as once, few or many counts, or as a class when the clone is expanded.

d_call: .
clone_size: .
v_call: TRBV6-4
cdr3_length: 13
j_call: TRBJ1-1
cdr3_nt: TGTGCCAGCAGTGACACCTTGAACACTGAAGCTTTCTTT
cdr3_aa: CASSDTLNTEAFF

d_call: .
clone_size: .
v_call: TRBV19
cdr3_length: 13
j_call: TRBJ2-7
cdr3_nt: TGTGCCAGTACTGGGGGGCTCTATCAGGAGCAGTACTTC
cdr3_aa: CASTGGLYQEQYF

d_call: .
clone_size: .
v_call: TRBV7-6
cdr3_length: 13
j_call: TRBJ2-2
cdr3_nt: TGTGCCAGCAGCTTCAGGGTCACCGGGGAGCTGTTTTTT
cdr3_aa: CASSFRVTGELFF

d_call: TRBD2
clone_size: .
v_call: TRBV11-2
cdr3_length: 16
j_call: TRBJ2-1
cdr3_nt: TGTGCCAGCAGCCTACTAGCGGGAGGGATGAGGTATGAGCAGTTCTTC
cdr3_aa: CASSLLAGGMRYEQFF

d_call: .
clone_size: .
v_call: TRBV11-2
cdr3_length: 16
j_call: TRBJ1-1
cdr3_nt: TGTGCCAGCACCGAGACCCGTGCTGCGACCCCGGGGGGAGCTTTCTTT
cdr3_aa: CASTETRAATPGGAFF

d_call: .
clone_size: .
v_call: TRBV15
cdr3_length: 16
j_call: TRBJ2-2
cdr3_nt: TGTGCCACCAGCAGTGAGGGACTTCTGAACACCGGGGAGCTGTTTTTT
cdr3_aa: CATSSEGLLNTGELFF

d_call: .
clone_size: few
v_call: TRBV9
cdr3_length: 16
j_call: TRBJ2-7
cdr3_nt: TGTGCCAGCAGCGGAGGGCGGGGGACACCATCCTACGAGCAGTACTTC
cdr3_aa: CASSGGRGTPSYEQYF

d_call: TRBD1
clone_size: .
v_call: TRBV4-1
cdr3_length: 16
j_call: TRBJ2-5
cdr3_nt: TGCGCCAGCAGCCCTGGGACAGGGACAGTAGGAGAGACCCAGTACTTC
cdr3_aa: CASSPGTGTVGETQYF

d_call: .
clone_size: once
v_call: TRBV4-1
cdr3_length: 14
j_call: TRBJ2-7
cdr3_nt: TGCGCCAGCAGCCAAGCATTAAGGGGGTACGAGCAGTACTTC
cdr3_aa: CASSQALRGYEQYF

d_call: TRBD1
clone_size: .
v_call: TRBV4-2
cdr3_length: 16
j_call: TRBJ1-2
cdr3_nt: TGTGCCAGCAGCCAAGATGGGGCAGGGGGCTTCTATGGCTACACCTTC
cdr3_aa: CASSQDGAGGFYGYTF

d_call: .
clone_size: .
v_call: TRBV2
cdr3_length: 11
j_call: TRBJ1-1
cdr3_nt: TGTGCGACCACAGTTGAGGGCGAAGCTTTCTTT
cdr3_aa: CATTVEGEAFF

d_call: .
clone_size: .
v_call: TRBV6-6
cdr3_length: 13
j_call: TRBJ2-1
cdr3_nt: TGTGCCAGCAGTCGGGACACTTACAATGAGCAGTTCTTC
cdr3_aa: CASSRDTYNEQFF

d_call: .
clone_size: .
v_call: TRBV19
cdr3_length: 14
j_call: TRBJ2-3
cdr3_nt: TGTGCCAGTAGCGGCAGGGGGGGGGCAGATACGCAGTATTTT
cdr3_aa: CASSGRGGADTQYF

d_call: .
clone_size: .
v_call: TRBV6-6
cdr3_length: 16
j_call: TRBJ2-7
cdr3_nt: TGTGCCAGCAGCCTTCGGGATTGGGGGTCCTCCTACGAGCAGTACTTC
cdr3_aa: CASSLRDWGSSYEQYF

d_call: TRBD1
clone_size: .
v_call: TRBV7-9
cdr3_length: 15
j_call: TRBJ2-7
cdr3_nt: TGTGCCAGCAGCTCGTTTACAGGGGCGAGGCGCGAGCAGTACTTC
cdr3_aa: CASSSFTGARREQYF

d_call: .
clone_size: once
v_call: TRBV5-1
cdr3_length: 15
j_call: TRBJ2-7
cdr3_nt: TGCGCCAGCAGCTTGGACCCCGCCAGACCCTACGAGCAGTACTTC
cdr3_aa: CASSLDPARPYEQYF

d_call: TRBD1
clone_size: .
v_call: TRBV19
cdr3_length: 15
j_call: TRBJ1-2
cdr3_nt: TGTGCCAGTATGCCCTGGGACAGTTCTAACTATGGCTACACCTTC
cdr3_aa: CASMPWDSSNYGYTF

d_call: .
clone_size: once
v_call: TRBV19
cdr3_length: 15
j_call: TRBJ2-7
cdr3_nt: TGTGCCAGTAGTATCGCTGGCCTGGGACTCTACGAGCAGTACTTC
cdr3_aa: CASSIAGLGLYEQYF

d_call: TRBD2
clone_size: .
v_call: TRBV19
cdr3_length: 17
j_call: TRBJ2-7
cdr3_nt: TGTGCCAGTAGTCCGGGACTAGCGGGAGGGCCAACCTACGAGCAGTACTTC
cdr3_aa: CASSPGLAGGPTYEQYF

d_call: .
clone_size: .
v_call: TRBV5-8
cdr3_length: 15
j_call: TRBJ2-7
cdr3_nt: TGTGCCAGCAGGGACCGGGACGGGTTCTCCTACGAGCAGTACTTC
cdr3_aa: CASRDRDGFSYEQYF

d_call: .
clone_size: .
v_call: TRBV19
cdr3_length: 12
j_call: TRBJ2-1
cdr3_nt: TGTGCCAGTAGCGAGGTGGGGAATGAGCAGTTCTTC
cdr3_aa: CASSEVGNEQFF

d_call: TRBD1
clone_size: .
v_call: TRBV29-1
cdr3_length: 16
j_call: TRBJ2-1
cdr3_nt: TGCAGCGTTGAGACCTATTTGGACAGGGGAGCGGATGAGCAGTTCTTC
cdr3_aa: CSVETYLDRGADEQFF